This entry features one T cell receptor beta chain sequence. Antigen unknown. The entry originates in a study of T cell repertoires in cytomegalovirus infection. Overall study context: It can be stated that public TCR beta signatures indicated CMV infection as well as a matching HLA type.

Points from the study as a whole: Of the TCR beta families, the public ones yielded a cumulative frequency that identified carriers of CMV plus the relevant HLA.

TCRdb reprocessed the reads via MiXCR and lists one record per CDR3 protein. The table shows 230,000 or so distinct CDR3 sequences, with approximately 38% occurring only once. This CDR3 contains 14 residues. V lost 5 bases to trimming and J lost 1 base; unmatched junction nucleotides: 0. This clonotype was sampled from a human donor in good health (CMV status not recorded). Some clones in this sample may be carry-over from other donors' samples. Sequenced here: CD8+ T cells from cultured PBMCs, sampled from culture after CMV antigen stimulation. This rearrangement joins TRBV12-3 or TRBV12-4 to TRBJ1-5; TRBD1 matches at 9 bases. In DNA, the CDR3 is TGTGCCAGCAGTGGACAGGGGAGCAATCAGCCCCAGCATTTT. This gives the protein CASSGQGSNQPQHF.